The next 18 T cell receptor beta chains were all read from a single sample in a study of blood T cells in healthy people across ages. Primers used in a second PCR of roughly 6 to 12 cycles were a sample-barcoded 5' primer and a J-beta primer mix. TCRdb recomputed calls from the 5' RACE reads with MiXCR, one row per CDR3 protein. The sample includes about 720,000 distinct CDR3 sequences, roughly 25% of them seen just once. These data also formed part of another study, on T cells of mothers and their children.

Material for sequencing was blood. The receptors derive from a boy aged 5-17 years in good health.

CDR3 nucleotide sequence: TGTGCCAGCAGCTTAACCCCTCAGCCCCAGCATTTT. This encodes CASSLTPQPQHF. The rearrangement joins TRBV7-2 to TRBJ1-5; D is unresolved. Trimming pared 2 bases from V and 6 bases from J, leaving 5 bases between. This CDR3 contains 12 residues. The germline gives CDR1 SGHTA, CDR2 FQGNSA. The entire variable domain, with the rest obtained from reference TRBV7-2 and TRBJ1-5, is as follows: GAGVSQSPSNKVTEKGKDVELRCDPISGHTALYWYRQSLGQGLEFLIYFQGNSAPDKSGLPSDRFSAERTGGSVSTLTIQRTQQEDSAVYLCASSLTPQPQHFGDGTRLSIL.

This clonotype was picked up many times. CDR3 nucleotides: TGCAGCGTTGCCCGGGCTAGCGAATGGCAAGAGACCCAGTACTTC. Residues: CSVARASEWQETQYF. The chain combines TRBV29-1 with TRBJ2-5; a weak D match, TRBD2 (6 bases). The CDR3 consists of 15 residues. CDR1 is SQVTM, CDR2 ANQGSEA, per germline. Trimming removed 4 bases from V and 2 bases from J, with 17 bases in between.

A remark on this clonotype: The CDR3 carries no conserved terminal phenylalanine or tryptophan, so it likely arises from a read error. V usage is TRBV27 and J usage is TRBJ2-7; no clear D gene. The germline CDR1 and CDR2 sequences are MNHEY and SMNVEV (reference sequence). The CDR3 sequence is 11 residues long. Trimming took 4 bases from V and 7 from J, leaving 8 bases between them. CDR3 amino acids: CASSYGNEQYL. CDR3 in DNA: TGTGCCAGCAGTTATGGGAATGAGCAGTACCTC.

This chain's CDR3 is CTGSSQQGKTQYF. DNA of the CDR3: TGTACCGGCAGTTCTCAACAGGGGAAGACCCAGTACTTC. The V call is TRBV27, the J call TRBJ2-5; 7 nucleotides align to TRBD1. CDR3 length: 13 amino acids. Per the germline V gene, CDR1 is MNHEY and CDR2 is SMNVEV (reference sequence).

The rearrangement links TRBV28 to TRBJ2-7; tentative D call: TRBD1 (6 bases). Germline CDR1 MDHEN, CDR2 SYDVKM. V was cut by 8 bases and J by 5 bases, with 19 bases left in between. The CDR3 covers 14 residues. The CDR3 sequence: CASAGGGILNEQYF. CDR3 nucleotides: TGTGCCAGCGCAGGTGGGGGCATCTTGAACGAGCAGTACTTC.

This chain joins TRBV6-5 and TRBJ2-5; D is unresolved. TRBJ2-7 explains the end of the DNA better; the J call may be wrong. Germline V gene data show CDR1 as MNHEY and CDR2 as SVGAGI. The CDR3 extends over 15 amino acids. The CDR3 nucleotides are TGTGCCAGCATCAACCTGGCATCAAGGGTGGGCGAGCAGTACTTC. Protein: CASINLASRVGEQYF.

The chain couples TRBV7-6 to TRBJ1-1; no firm D call. Germline V gene sequence: CDR1 SGHVS, CDR2 FNYEAQ. Trimming took 4 bases from V and 1 from J, leaving 4 bases between them. The CDR3 totals 12 residues. CDR3 sequence (DNA): TGTGCCAGCAGCTCCAAGAACACTGAAGCTTTCTTT. It specifies CASSSKNTEAFF.

The gene calls are TRBV7-9 and TRBJ2-5; 8 bases match TRBD2. This CDR3 is 16 amino acids long. Germline assignment: CDR1 SEHNR and CDR2 FQNEAQ (reference sequence). Trimming at V came to 1 base and at J to 5 bases, leaving 9 bases not matched to a gene. CDR3 bases: TGTGCCAGCAGCTTAGTTTGGCGGGAGGCCCCGGAGACCCAGTACTTC. Its translation is CASSLVWREAPETQYF.

Only a few counts were recorded for this clonotype. A junction boundary mismatches the germline segment, possibly from a read error. The chain employs TRBV9 and TRBJ1-5; no clear D. CDR3 length: 13 residues. Germline loops: CDR1 SGDLS, CDR2 YYNGEE. The CDR3 region has the DNA TGTGCCTGCAGCGTAGATCAGTATCAGCCCCAGCATTTT. It is translated as CACSVDQYQPQHF.

The chain links TRBV5-1 to TRBJ2-3; D gene unclear. CDR1 and CDR2 (germline): SGHRS, YFSETQ. Trimming left V 4 bases short and J 14 bases short, with 17 bases between. This CDR3 comprises 12 residues. In DNA, the CDR3 is TGCGCCAGCAGCCTGACCCGGATAATTACGTATTTT. Protein sequence: CASSLTRIITYF.

This chain uses TRBV13 with TRBJ2-1, with 8 bases aligning to TRBD2. The CDR3 length is 16 residues. The V gene's germline CDR1 is PRHDT and CDR2 FYEKMQ (reference sequence). V was clipped by 2 bases and J by 7 bases; unmatched bases: 10. The CDR3 DNA reads TGTGCCAGCAGCTTATTTTCGGGAGGGCCAGGGAATGAGCAGTTCTTC. Its protein is CASSLFSGGPGNEQFF.

This clonotype occurred a few times. V usage is TRBV29-1 and J usage is TRBJ2-5, with D possibly called TRBD1 or TRBD2 (6 bases each). Germline CDR1 SQVTM, CDR2 ANQGSEA. Trimming pared 3 bases from V and 5 bases from J, leaving 13 bases between. This CDR3 contains 13 residues. The CDR3 region has the DNA TGCAGCGTTGACCGGGGGCTCAGCGAGACCCAGTACTTC. The encoded protein is CSVDRGLSETQYF.

The chain links TRBV7-2 to TRBJ2-1; 12 bases match TRBD2. CDR1 is SGHTA and CDR2 is FQGNSA in the germline V gene. CDR3 length equals 15 residues. J was trimmed by 9 bases and V by 7 bases; bases with no gene match: 10. This CDR3 reads CASITTSGGIGEQFF. The CDR3 DNA follows: TGTGCCAGCATTACTACTAGCGGGGGGATCGGTGAGCAGTTCTTC. The full variable domain, completed using reference TRBV7-2 and TRBJ2-1, is GAGVSQSPSNKVTEKGKDVELRCDPISGHTALYWYRQSLGQGLEFLIYFQGNSAPDKSGLPSDRFSAERTGGSVSTLTIQRTQQEDSAVYLCASITTSGGIGEQFFGPGTRLTVL.

The rearrangement joins TRBV20-1 to TRBJ2-4; D is unresolved. The CDR3 sequence is 12 residues long. V lost 3 bases to trimming and J lost 3 bases, with 6 bases between them. CDR1 is DFQATT and CDR2 is SNEGSKA in the germline V gene (reference sequence). This CDR3 reads CSASTVKNIQYF. CDR3 sequence (DNA): TGCAGTGCTAGTACAGTCAAAAACATTCAGTACTTC.

The chain uses TRBV3-1 and TRBJ2-7; 11 bases map to TRBD2. V gave up 1 base and J gave up 2 bases; unmatched junction bases: 4. Germline values: CDR1 LGHDT, CDR2 YNNKEL (reference sequence). This CDR3 contains 16 residues. CDR3 amino acids: CASSQGDSGRAYEQYF. The CDR3 bases are TGTGCCAGCAGCCAAGGGGATAGCGGGAGGGCCTACGAGCAGTACTTC.

This clonotype came up a few times. This chain connects TRBV5-1 to TRBJ2-3, with 16 bases identical to TRBD2. The CDR3 consists of 19 residues. Germline V lookup: CDR1 SGHRS, CDR2 YFSETQ. The junction had 14 bases not matched to a gene; V was cut back by 4 bases and J by 6 bases. The CDR3 spells CASSVPGLAGGPHDDTQYF. The CDR3, as DNA: TGCGCCAGCAGCGTGCCGGGACTAGCGGGAGGGCCCCACGACGATACGCAGTATTTT.

This clonotype showed up just a few times. The chain employs TRBV7-9 and TRBJ1-2; a possible D gene is TRBD1 (6 bases). This CDR3 contains 14 residues. With 5 bases removed from V and 8 bases from J, the gap between germline ends came to 18 bases. In germline, CDR1 is SEHNR, CDR2 FQNEAQ (reference sequence). CDR3 amino acids: CASSPGGGSRGYTF. CDR3 coding DNA: TGTGCCAGCAGCCCGGGGGGGGGCAGTCGCGGCTACACCTTC.

The chain has TRBV6-6 and TRBJ2-2; D gene ambiguous. Germline loops: CDR1 MNHNY, CDR2 SVGAGI (reference sequence). CDR3 length: 12 residues. V dropped 10 bases and J dropped 3 bases, with 9 bases sitting between them. CDR3 sequence: CATRPDTGELFF. In DNA form, the CDR3 reads TGTGCCACACGACCTGACACCGGGGAGCTGTTTTTT.